One and the same sample provided the 29 T cell receptor beta chains below, sequenced in a study of blood T cell repertoires in COVID-19. Produced via immunoSEQ multiplex PCR; TCRdb's table is partial and in-frame only. The sample records approximately 470,000 clones, 70% to 90% being singletons. Sequencing was done on a sample of peripheral blood. These receptors all stem from a human donor in a cohort sampled during active COVID-19.

V is TRBV7-8 and J is TRBJ2-3; tentatively, D is TRBD1 (6 bases). V lost 4 bases and J lost 6, with 11 bases in between. Germline V gives CDR1 SGHVS, CDR2 FQNEAQ. CDR3 length: 13 amino acids. This CDR3 reads CASSWGHLDTQYF. CDR3 DNA sequence: TGTGCCAGCAGCTGGGGACATTTGGATACGCAGTATTTT.

The gene calls are TRBV5-1 and TRBJ2-1, with 8 bases aligning to TRBD1. The CDR3 spans 14 residues. Germline V CDR1 and CDR2: SGHRS, YFSETQ. Germline trimming cut 4 bases from V and 10 bases from J; bases unmatched to any gene: 10. In DNA form, the CDR3 reads TGCGCCAGCAGCCCCCTAGCTCAGGGGGCAGAGCAGTTCTTC. It yields the protein CASSPLAQGAEQFF.

The chain combines TRBV30 with TRBJ1-5; 7 bases fit TRBD1. After removal of 0 bases from V and 6 bases from J, the junction contained 5 bases not matched to a gene. Germline values: CDR1 GTSNPN, CDR2 SVGIG (reference sequence). The CDR3 consists of 14 residues. CDR3 coding DNA: TGTGCCTGGAGTGTAAGAGGGGGCGTTCAGCCCCAGCATTTT. It translates to CAWSVRGGVQPQHF.

This chain links TRBV20-1 with TRBJ2-1, with a weak D call TRBD1 (5 bases). V was shortened by 3 bases and J by 7 bases, with 16 bases between the two germline ends. Germline V gene sequence: CDR1 DFQATT, CDR2 SNEGSKA (reference sequence). The CDR3 runs to 14 residues. The CDR3 here is CSASPWGPGNEQFF. CDR3 bases: TGCAGTGCTAGTCCCTGGGGCCCCGGGAATGAGCAGTTCTTC.

The chain carries TRBV5-4 and TRBJ2-7; D perhaps matches TRBD2 (7 bases). This CDR3 has 19 residues. Germline loops: CDR1 SGHNT, CDR2 YYREEE (reference sequence). Trimming took off 4 bases at V and 2 bases at J, with 28 bases between the two ends. DNA for the CDR3: TGTGCCAGCAGCCGGGCAAGCGGGGCGGGACAAGGAACACCCTACGAGCAGTACTTC. Translation gives CASSRASGAGQGTPYEQYF.

The J gene is TRBJ2-7, the V gene TRBV7-2; tentative D call: TRBD1 (5 bases). Per germline, CDR1 SGHTA and CDR2 FQGNSA. Trimming left V 2 bases short and J 3 bases short, with 11 bases between. CDR3 length equals 14 residues. The chain's CDR3 is CASSLTGIHYEQYF. CDR3 nucleotides: TGTGCCAGCAGCTTAACAGGAATTCACTACGAGCAGTACTTC.

A few counts support this clone. This chain connects TRBV2 to TRBJ2-3; TRBD2 aligns across 10 bases. The trim removed 6 bases at V and 1 base at J, leaving 10 bases unmatched. CDR1 is SNHLY, CDR2 FYNNEI, per germline. There are 17 residues in the CDR3. CDR3 DNA sequence: TGTGCCAGCAGCACAAGCCTTCTAGCGGGAGGCACAGATACGCAGTATTTT. Its protein is CASSTSLLAGGTDTQYF.

This clone was observed a single time. The gene calls are TRBV19 and TRBJ1-2; D might be TRBD1 (5 bases). This CDR3 is built from 14 residues. V lost 3 bases, J lost 4 bases, and 12 bases lay in between. The germline V gene encodes CDR1 LNHDA and CDR2 SQIVND (reference sequence). The CDR3 nucleotides are TGTGCCAGTAGTATTAGGGGAAGCTTCTATGGCTACACCTTC. Protein: CASSIRGSFYGYTF.

The chain uses TRBV12-3 or TRBV12-4 and TRBJ1-1; TRBD1 is a possible D gene (5 bases). Trimming cost V 6 bases and J 3 bases, with 11 bases left between them. This CDR3 is 13 amino acids long. CDR3 in amino acids: CASSPRVDTEAFF. The CDR3 coding sequence is TGTGCCAGCAGCCCCAGGGTGGACACTGAAGCTTTCTTT.

This sequence joins TRBV11-2 and TRBJ2-7; D may be TRBD1 (6 bases). Germline values: CDR1 SGHAT, CDR2 FQNNGV. CDR3 size: 14 residues. V shed 1 base and J shed 1 base, with 8 bases lying between them. CDR3 DNA sequence: TGTGCCAGCAGCTTAGCAGGGGATTCCTACGAGCAGTACTTC. Amino acid sequence: CASSLAGDSYEQYF.

This clone was picked up one time. The chain has TRBV6-2 or TRBV6-3 and TRBJ2-1; 9 nucleotides line up with TRBD2. The V gene's germline CDR1 is MNHEY and CDR2 SVGEGT. V was pared by 6 bases and J by 4 bases, with 13 bases of the junction left unmatched. The CDR3 is made up of 17 amino acids. DNA of the CDR3: TGTGCCAGCAGCCCAGGTGGGCTAGCGGGACTATACAATGAGCAGTTCTTC. Protein sequence: CASSPGGLAGLYNEQFF.

The genes are TRBV7-3 and TRBJ2-3; tentative D call: TRBD2 (5 bases). The CDR3 is 16 residues long. V dropped 1 base and J dropped 0 bases, with 11 bases sitting between them. Germline CDR1 reads SGHTA; CDR2 reads FQGTGA. The CDR3 DNA sequence: TGTGCCAGCAGCTTAATGGGAGCGACTAGCACAGATACGCAGTATTTT. It translates to CASSLMGATSTDTQYF.

The V and J genes are TRBV4-3 and TRBJ2-7, with a tentative D call TRBD2 (6 bases). V shed 0 bases and J shed 3 bases, with 15 bases lying between them. CDR3 length: 16 residues. Per germline, CDR1 LGHNA and CDR2 YSLEER. The CDR3 DNA is TGCGCCAGCAGCCAAGATCTGGATAGCGGAGTCTACGAGCAGTACTTC. Translation gives CASSQDLDSGVYEQYF.

This rearrangement joins TRBV28 to TRBJ1-2; TRBD1 aligns across 9 bases. The CDR3 runs 13 residues. J was trimmed by 2 bases and V by 10 bases; bases with no gene match: 5. Germline values: CDR1 MDHEN, CDR2 SYDVKM. The CDR3 region is CATQTGGNYGYTF. CDR3 sequence (DNA): TGTGCCACCCAGACAGGGGGGAACTATGGCTACACCTTC.

This clone has more than one count but fewer than ten. The chain uses TRBV12-3 or TRBV12-4 and TRBJ1-2, with D uncertain. The CDR3 runs 11 residues. V was shortened by 5 bases and J by 5 bases, with 6 bases between the two germline ends. The CDR3 DNA reads TGTGCCAGCAGTACAGAATATGGCTACACCTTC. This encodes CASSTEYGYTF.

This sequence joins TRBV7-9 and TRBJ2-2; 10 nucleotides agree with TRBD2. The V gene end was trimmed by 4 bases and the J gene end by 7 bases; junction bases not matched to a gene: 12. CDR3 length: 17 amino acids. Germline values: CDR1 SEHNR, CDR2 FQNEAQ (reference sequence). The CDR3 DNA sequence: TGTGCCAGCAGCTCTTTTCTAGCGGGAGCCGTCGGCGGGGAGCTGTTTTTT. As protein: CASSSFLAGAVGGELFF.

The chain combines TRBV7-2 with TRBJ1-2; possible D gene TRBD1, 5 bases. CDR1 is SGHTA, CDR2 FQGNSA, per germline. This CDR3 spans 13 amino acids. V lost 5 bases, J lost 7 bases, and 14 bases lay in between. Here the CDR3 reads CASSLSRQGGYTF. The CDR3 coding sequence is TGTGCCAGCAGCCTCTCAAGGCAGGGTGGCTACACCTTC.

The chain links TRBV7-9 to TRBJ1-1; tentative D call: TRBD1 (5 bases). The CDR3 sequence is 14 residues long. V dropped 4 bases and J dropped 7 bases, with 16 bases sitting between them. Germline loops: CDR1 SEHNR, CDR2 FQNEAQ (reference sequence). CDR3 nucleotide sequence: TGTGCCAGCAGCTGGATACAGGAGGGAGGTGAAGCTTTCTTT. It codes for CASSWIQEGGEAFF.

This chain uses TRBV12-3 or TRBV12-4 with TRBJ1-1; D remains unclear. The CDR3 consists of 13 residues. Trimming stripped 0 bases from V and 9 bases from J, with 11 bases between. CDR3: CASSLAGRNKAFF. The CDR3 nucleotides are TGTGCCAGCAGTTTAGCCGGGAGGAATAAAGCTTTCTTT.

Comment on this clone: Other DNA variants within this sample encode the same CDR3. The chain couples TRBV7-3 to TRBJ2-1; weak D call: TRBD2 (5 bases). This CDR3 is 15 amino acids long. Germline lookup yields CDR1 SGHTA and CDR2 FQGTGA. Trimming cost V 0 bases and J 2 bases, with 8 bases left between them. For the CDR3, the DNA is TGTGCCAGCAGCTTAACTTCCGGGACCTACAATGAGCAGTTCTTC. Encoded protein: CASSLTSGTYNEQFF.

This chain connects TRBV19 to TRBJ1-5, with TRBD1 matching 7 bases. CDR1 LNHDA and CDR2 SQIVND come from the germline V gene (reference sequence). V lost 9 bases and J lost 7; bases outside the gene matches: 6. There are 12 residues in the CDR3. The CDR3 loop reads CASRTGVQPQHF. DNA for the CDR3: TGTGCCAGCCGAACAGGGGTACAGCCCCAGCATTTT.

The rearrangement links TRBV25-1 to TRBJ1-2, with D uncertain. V lost 1 base to trimming and J lost 9 bases, with 12 bases between them. The CDR3 is 13 amino acids. Germline V gene lookup returns CDR1 MGHDK and CDR2 SYGVNS. The CDR3 DNA is TGTGCCAGCAGTGAATTAGATACTATGAGCTACACCTTC. This gives the protein CASSELDTMSYTF.

CDR3 protein: CASRQGGNNEQFF. DNA for the CDR3: TGTGCCAGCAGGCAGGGAGGGAACAATGAGCAGTTCTTC. This chain connects TRBV6-5 to TRBJ2-1; 7 bases match TRBD2. Per germline, CDR1 MNHEY and CDR2 SVGAGI. The CDR3 is 13 residues long. Trimming at V came to 6 bases and at J to 5 bases, leaving 4 bases not matched to a gene.

The chain couples TRBV11-3 to TRBJ2-2, with 12 bases matching TRBD2. This CDR3 comprises 17 residues. CDR1 SGHNT and CDR2 YENEEA come from the germline V gene. Germline trimming cut 3 bases from V and 4 bases from J; bases unmatched to any gene: 6. In DNA, the CDR3 is TGTGCCAGCAGCTTGGACCTAGCGGGAGGGGCCACCGGGGAGCTGTTTTTT. It codes for CASSLDLAGGATGELFF.

This chain uses TRBV28 with TRBJ1-1; D not certain. The CDR3 has 13 amino acids. V was trimmed by 8 bases and J by 4 bases, leaving 14 bases between them. Germline V gene lookup returns CDR1 MDHEN and CDR2 SYDVKM. The CDR3 spells CASVTGVPTEAFF. The CDR3 bases are TGTGCCAGCGTAACCGGGGTTCCCACTGAAGCTTTCTTT.

This clone was detected a few times. The rearrangement links TRBV7-8 to TRBJ1-2, with D unclear. The CDR3 runs 14 residues. Trimming removed 1 base from V and 4 bases from J, with 10 bases in between. Germline CDR1 reads SGHVS; CDR2 reads FQNEAQ. CDR3 DNA: TGTGCCAGCAGCTTAGACACCAGTCCCTATGGCTACACCTTC. This gives the protein CASSLDTSPYGYTF.

The chain links TRBV18 to TRBJ2-1; no firm D call. Germline V CDR1 and CDR2: KGHSH, LQKENI. This CDR3 spans 14 amino acids. Trimming took off 3 bases at V and 7 bases at J, with 13 bases between the two ends. CDR3 in DNA: TGTGCCAGCTCACCGCTCCAACATGAAAATGAGCAGTTCTTC. Translation gives CASSPLQHENEQFF.

V usage is TRBV6-6 and J usage is TRBJ2-7; 8 bases are a match to TRBD1. This CDR3 spans 15 amino acids. V shed 5 bases and J 2 bases; nucleotides not matched to a gene: 8. The germline gives CDR1 MNHNY, CDR2 SVGAGI (reference sequence). CDR3 nucleotide sequence: TGTGCCAGCAGTCTGACTGGACAGGGACCCTACGAGCAGTACTTC. This sequence encodes CASSLTGQGPYEQYF.

V usage is TRBV5-1 and J usage is TRBJ1-1; 8 bases are shared with TRBD1. The ends lost 10 bases at V and 3 bases at J; junction bases unmatched: 8. There are 13 residues in the CDR3. In germline, CDR1 is SGHRS, CDR2 YFSETQ. CDR3 loop: CACGQGSDTEAFF. In DNA, the CDR3 is TGCGCCTGCGGACAGGGCTCGGACACTGAAGCTTTCTTT.